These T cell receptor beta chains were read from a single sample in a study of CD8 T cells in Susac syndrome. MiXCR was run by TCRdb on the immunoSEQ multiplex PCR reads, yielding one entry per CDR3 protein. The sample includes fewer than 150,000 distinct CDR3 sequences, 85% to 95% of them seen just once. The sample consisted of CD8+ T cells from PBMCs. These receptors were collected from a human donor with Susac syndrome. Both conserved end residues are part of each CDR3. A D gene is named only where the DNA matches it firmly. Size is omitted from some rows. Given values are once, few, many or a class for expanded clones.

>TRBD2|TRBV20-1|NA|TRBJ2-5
TGCAGTGCTAGAGATTTAGCGGGAGGATCAGAGACCCAGTACTTC
CSARDLAGGSETQYF
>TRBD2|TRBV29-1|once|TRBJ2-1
TGCAGCGCCGGACACTCGATGAGGACTAGCGGGCCGGAGCAGTTCTTC
CSAGHSMRTSGPEQFF
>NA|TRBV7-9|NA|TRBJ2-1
TGTGCCAGCAGCGCTCCGACATTTAATGAGCAGTTCTTC
CASSAPTFNEQFF
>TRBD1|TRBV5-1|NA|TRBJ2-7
TGCGCCAGCAGCACACCGACAGGGGCAACCTACGAGCAGTACTTC
CASSTPTGATYEQYF
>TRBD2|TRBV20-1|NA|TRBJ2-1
TGCAGTGCTAGTGAGATGGCGGGAGGCTGGGAGCAGTTCTTC
CSASEMAGGWEQFF
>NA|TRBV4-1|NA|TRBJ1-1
TGCGCCAGCAGCCAAAGGGCAAACACTGAAGCTTTCTTT
CASSQRANTEAFF
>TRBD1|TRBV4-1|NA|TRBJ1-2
TGCGCCAGCAGCCTATCGGCCACAGGGGGGAGGAGGGATGGCTACACCTTC
CASSLSATGGRRDGYTF
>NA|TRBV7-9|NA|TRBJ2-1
TGTGCCAGCAGCCCCGGGGGCTTAAATGAGCAGTTCTTC
CASSPGGLNEQFF
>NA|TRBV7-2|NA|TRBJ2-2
TGTGCCAGCAGCTGGAGGGGTCAAACTCGCACCGGGGAGCTGTTTTTT
CASSWRGQTRTGELFF
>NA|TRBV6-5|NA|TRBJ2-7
TGTGCCAGCAGTTCCCCCCAGGGATACGAGCAGTACTTC
CASSSPQGYEQYF
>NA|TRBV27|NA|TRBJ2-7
TGTGCCAGCACAGGGAGCGACGAGCAGTACTTC
CASTGSDEQYF
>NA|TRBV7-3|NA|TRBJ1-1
TGTGCCAGCAGCTTATTCTCGAACACTGAAGCTTTCTTT
CASSLFSNTEAFF
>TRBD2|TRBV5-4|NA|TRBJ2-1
TGTGCCAGCAGCTTCGGCCCAAAGTTGGGACTAGCGGGACTCAATGAGCAGTTCTTC
CASSFGPKLGLAGLNEQFF
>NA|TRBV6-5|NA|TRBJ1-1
TGTGCCAGCAGTTTCAGTGGACGGAACACTGAAGCTTTCTTT
CASSFSGRNTEAFF
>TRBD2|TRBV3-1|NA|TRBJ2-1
TGTGCCAGCAGCCAAGGATTAGCGGGAGGTCCCAGCTCCTACAATGAGCAGTTCTTC
CASSQGLAGGPSSYNEQFF
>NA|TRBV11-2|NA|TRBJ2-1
TGTGCCAGCATCATTATGGGGGGACAAAGCTCCTACAATGAGCAGTTCTTC
CASIIMGGQSSYNEQFF
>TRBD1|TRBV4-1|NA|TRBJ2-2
TGCGCCAGCAGCCTTTCGGGACAGACTTCCACCGGGGAGCTGTTTTTT
CASSLSGQTSTGELFF
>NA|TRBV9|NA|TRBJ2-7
TGTGCCAGCGGAACTGGGACGGCCGAGCAGTACTTC
CASGTGTAEQYF
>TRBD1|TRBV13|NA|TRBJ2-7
TGTGCCAGCAGCCTATCCTTGGACAGGGGGAACGAGCAGTACTTC
CASSLSLDRGNEQYF
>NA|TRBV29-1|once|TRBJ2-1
TGCAGCGTTGATCACGGGAGCTACAATGAGCAGTTCTTC
CSVDHGSYNEQFF
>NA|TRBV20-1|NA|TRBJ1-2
TGCAGTGCCGACGGAGGATTGGACGGCTACACCTTC
CSADGGLDGYTF
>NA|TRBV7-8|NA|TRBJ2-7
TGTGCCAGCAGCTCCACTTGGGCAGGGCCTTACTACTCCTACGAGCAGTACTTC
CASSSTWAGPYYSYEQYF
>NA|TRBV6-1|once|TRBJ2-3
TGTGCCAGCAGTGACCGACACCTGAGCACAGATACGCAGTATTTT
CASSDRHLSTDTQYF
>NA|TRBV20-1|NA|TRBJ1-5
TGCAGTGCTATCTCGGCAGACTATAGCAATCAGCCCCAGCATTTT
CSAISADYSNQPQHF
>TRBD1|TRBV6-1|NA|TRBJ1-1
TGTGCCGGTGAACAGGGGCTTGATAACACTGAAGCTTTCTTT
CAGEQGLDNTEAFF
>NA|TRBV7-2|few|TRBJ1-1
TGTGCCAGCAGCTTAGATGAGGGTAACACTGAAGCTTTCTTT
CASSLDEGNTEAFF
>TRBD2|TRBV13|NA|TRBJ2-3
TGTGCCAGCAGCGGTAGCGGGAGCGCAGATACGCAGTATTTT
CASSGSGSADTQYF
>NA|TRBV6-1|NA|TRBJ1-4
TGTGCCAGCAGTGATAGCCCCAGTGAAAAACTGTTTTTT
CASSDSPSEKLFF
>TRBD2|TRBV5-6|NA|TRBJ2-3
TGTGCCAGCAGCTTTGGCGGGAGAGGAGATACGCAGTATTTT
CASSFGGRGDTQYF
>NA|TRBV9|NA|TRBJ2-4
TGTGCCAGCAGCCCCCATCAAAGAGTTGGGGCCAAAAACATTCAGTACTTC
CASSPHQRVGAKNIQYF
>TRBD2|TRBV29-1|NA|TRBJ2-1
TGCAGCGTTGAACTAGCGGGAGGGTTCTATGAGCAGTTCTTC
CSVELAGGFYEQFF